The 19 T cell receptor beta chains below were found in one sample sequenced in a study of cytomegalovirus exposure and HLA in healthy donors. PCR primers comprised 60 Vbeta and 13 Jbeta primers. The repertoire was sequenced with immunoSEQ multiplex PCR; TCRdb's copy has only in-frame clones and lacks some. The sample yields 150,000 or so clones, more than 75% seen once. Material for sequencing was PBMCs. These receptors originate from a man over 45 in good health and CMV-seronegative.

This clone turned up a few times. This chain joins TRBV18 and TRBJ2-7, with D possibly TRBD2 on 5 matching bases. This CDR3 comprises 14 residues. Between the trimmed V and J ends, which lost 0 bases and 6 bases, there was a span of 12 bases. CDR1 is KGHSH, CDR2 LQKENI, per germline. CDR3 protein: CASSPPEAGGEQYF. In DNA form, the CDR3 reads TGTGCCAGCTCACCACCAGAGGCGGGCGGCGAGCAGTACTTC.

In this sample, this clone turned up a few times. The chain couples TRBV5-1 to TRBJ1-1; 8 bases agree with TRBD1. Germline lookup yields CDR1 SGHRS and CDR2 YFSETQ. The CDR3 is 14 residues long. Germline trimming cut 2 bases from V and 5 bases from J; bases unmatched to any gene: 5. The chain's CDR3 is CASSFQGAGTEAFF. The CDR3 nucleotides read TGCGCCAGCAGCTTTCAGGGGGCAGGGACTGAAGCTTTCTTT.

A note on this clone: Other DNA sequences in the sample encode the same CDR3. The chain combines TRBV5-1 with TRBJ2-3; 7 bases are shared with TRBD1. Germline V CDR1 and CDR2: SGHRS, YFSETQ. The CDR3 covers 16 residues. The V and J ends lost 4 bases and 6 bases, in that order; junction bases with no gene match: 14. CDR3 residues: CASSTRTGDFTDTQYF. DNA of the CDR3: TGCGCCAGCAGCACCCGGACAGGAGATTTCACGGATACGCAGTATTTT.

V gene TRBV28 combines with J gene TRBJ1-1; D is possibly TRBD1 (5 bases). This CDR3 spans 14 amino acids. V lost 1 base and J 6 bases, leaving 12 bases between the germline ends. CDR1 and CDR2 from the germline V gene are MDHEN and SYDVKM. CDR3 in DNA: TGTGCCAGCAGTTTATCAGGGTTCCGGTCTGAAGCTTTCTTT. Its translation is CASSLSGFRSEAFF.

The chain has TRBV30 and TRBJ2-3; 13 nucleotides agree with TRBD2. The CDR3 is 22 amino acids. V gave up 0 bases and J gave up 7 bases; unmatched junction bases: 25. CDR1 GTSNPN and CDR2 SVGIG come from the germline V gene (reference sequence). Here the CDR3 reads CAWSVLPFWRIGTSGVLNTQYF. In DNA, the CDR3 is TGTGCCTGGAGTGTACTTCCTTTTTGGAGAATCGGGACTAGCGGGGTTCTAAATACGCAGTATTTT.

The V gene is TRBV28, the J gene TRBJ2-5; 10 positions agree with TRBD1. The CDR3 is 13 residues long. The germline gives CDR1 MDHEN, CDR2 SYDVKM. The ends lost 9 bases at V and 7 bases at J; junction bases unmatched: 8. CDR3 residues: CASRQGASRTQYF. As DNA, the CDR3 is TGTGCCAGTAGACAGGGGGCGTCTCGGACCCAGTACTTC.

J is TRBJ1-2 and V is TRBV11-2, with D maybe TRBD1 (5 bases). The length of the CDR3 is 13 residues. Germline CDR1 is SGHAT and CDR2 is FQNNGV. Trimming stripped 1 base from V and 6 bases from J, with 9 bases between. The CDR3 loop is CASSLVRGNGYTF. The CDR3, as DNA: TGTGCCAGCAGCTTAGTTAGGGGAAATGGCTACACCTTC.

This sequence joins TRBV5-1 and TRBJ2-1; tentatively, D is TRBD2 (5 bases). Trimming removed 3 bases at V and 10 bases at J, with 17 bases between. The germline V gene encodes CDR1 SGHRS and CDR2 YFSETQ. This CDR3 spans 14 amino acids. The CDR3 region is CASSSNTRDGEQFF. As DNA, the CDR3 is TGCGCCAGCAGCTCGAACACGAGGGATGGCGAGCAGTTCTTC. The whole variable domain, filled in from reference TRBV5-1 and TRBJ2-1, reads KAGVTQTPRYLIKTRGQQVTLSCSPISGHRSVSWYQQTPGQGLQFLFEYFSETQRNKGNFPGRFSGRQFSNSRSEMNVSTLELGDSALYLCASSSNTRDGEQFFGPGTRLTVL.

The chain joins TRBV18 to TRBJ2-7; maybe TRBD2 (5 bases). The V end was cut by 3 bases, the J end by 7 bases, with 19 bases between. Germline V gene lookup returns CDR1 KGHSH and CDR2 LQKENI. The CDR3 runs 15 residues. The DNA of the CDR3 is TGTGCCAGCTCACCGCCCGGCGGGTCTCGTTTGGAGCAGTACTTC. Protein: CASSPPGGSRLEQYF.

The chain employs TRBV5-1 and TRBJ2-3; 15 nucleotides match TRBD2. With V trimmed by 0 bases and J by 0 bases, 8 bases remained unmatched. The V gene's germline CDR1 is SGHRS and CDR2 YFSETQ. The CDR3 loop spans 20 amino acids. CDR3 sequence reads: CASSLVPGTSGGSSTDTQYF. CDR3 coding DNA: TGCGCCAGCAGCTTGGTACCCGGGACTAGCGGGGGGTCTAGCACAGATACGCAGTATTTT.

The chain has TRBV6-4 and TRBJ2-3; TRBD2 might be the D (5 bases). V lost 2 bases and J lost 0, with 12 bases in between. Germline loops: CDR1 MRHNA, CDR2 SNTAGT. The CDR3 is 16 amino acids. This chain's CDR3 is CASSDLMTGSTDTQYF. The CDR3 DNA reads as TGTGCCAGCAGTGACCTCATGACGGGAAGCACAGATACGCAGTATTTT.

This rearrangement joins TRBV4-1 to TRBJ2-7; 8 bases agree with TRBD1. The CDR3 has 15 residues. The V gene's germline CDR1 is MGHRA and CDR2 YSYEKL. Unmatched junction bases numbered 4, after V lost 0 bases and J lost 3 bases. CDR3 coding DNA: TGCGCCAGCAGCCAAGAAGGCACAGGGGGCTACGAGCAGTACTTC. Translated: CASSQEGTGGYEQYF.

The chain uses TRBV10-3 and TRBJ1-3; TRBD1 matches at 7 bases. This CDR3 contains 16 residues. Germline V gene lookup returns CDR1 ENHRY and CDR2 SYGVKD. V shed 6 bases and J 0 bases; nucleotides not matched to a gene: 8. The CDR3 sequence: CAISLGTAFSGNTIYF. The CDR3 DNA reads as TGTGCCATCAGCCTAGGGACAGCCTTCTCTGGAAACACCATATATTTT.

The chain combines TRBV7-9 with TRBJ1-5; TRBD1 agrees at 8 bases. Germline V lookup: CDR1 SEHNR, CDR2 FQNEAQ (reference sequence). This CDR3 comprises 15 residues. The V gene end was trimmed by 5 bases and the J gene end by 6 bases; junction bases not matched to a gene: 9. The CDR3 DNA sequence: TGTGCCAGCAGCCCCAATGGACAGGGTGGTCAGCCCCAGCATTTT. It encodes CASSPNGQGGQPQHF.

This chain links TRBV4-2 with TRBJ2-7; 7 bases align to TRBD1. The CDR3 covers 16 residues. The germline CDR1 and CDR2 sequences are LGHNA and YNFKEQ. J lost 0 bases, V lost 3 bases, and 8 bases had no gene match. The CDR3 bases are TGTGCCAGCAGCCACCCCGGACAGGAACCCTCCTACGAGCAGTACTTC. Amino acids: CASSHPGQEPSYEQYF.

The rearrangement links TRBV5-5 to TRBJ1-5; 9 bases match TRBD1. Germline V gives CDR1 SGHKS, CDR2 YYEKEE (reference sequence). This CDR3 is built from 16 residues. J gave up 4 bases and V 0 bases, and 5 bases lay outside the gene matches. The CDR3 nucleotides are TGTGCCAGCAGCTTGGGGACAGGGGTCCCGAATCAGCCCCAGCATTTT. This translates into CASSLGTGVPNQPQHF.

The chain links TRBV11-3 to TRBJ1-6; the D is unclear. The germline V gene has CDR1 SGHNT and CDR2 YENEEA. The CDR3 has 16 residues. With 2 bases removed from V and 2 bases from J, the gap between germline ends came to 10 bases. CDR3 coding DNA: TGTGCCAGCAGCTTAACCCAGGTCACCTATAATTCACCCCTCCACTTT. This gives the protein CASSLTQVTYNSPLHF.

V gene TRBV7-3 combines with J gene TRBJ1-1; D is unresolved. With 4 bases removed from V and 4 bases from J, the gap between germline ends came to 19 bases. Germline lookup yields CDR1 SGHTA and CDR2 FQGTGA. The CDR3 runs 16 residues. CDR3 in DNA: TGTGCCAGCAGCTCGGGTACGACGGTCGGTAGCACTGAAGCTTTCTTT. This sequence encodes CASSSGTTVGSTEAFF.

This clone was seen only once. The chain couples TRBV11-2 to TRBJ2-3; a possible D gene is TRBD1 (5 bases). The V end lost 3 bases, the J end lost 0 bases, and 13 bases lay between the germline ends. The CDR3 totals 16 residues. From germline, CDR1 is SGHAT and CDR2 FQNNGV. CDR3 in DNA: TGTGCCAGCAGCTTTCAGTGGGGCTCTAGCACAGATACGCAGTATTTT. It encodes CASSFQWGSSTDTQYF.